This note documents a single T cell receptor beta chain sequence. The CDR3 extends over 16 amino acids. Germline V gene sequence: CDR1 DFQATT, CDR2 SNEGSKA (reference sequence). The trim removed 3 bases at V and 1 base at J, leaving 9 bases unmatched. The data derive from a study of low-dose radiotherapy and immunotherapy resistance in tumors. Study background: Every 2 weeks, cohort 1 got 0.5 Gy, reaching 6.5 Gy to the planning target volume. On an every-two-weeks schedule, patients received intravenous nivolumab 240 mg, along with ipilimumab 1 mg/kg every six weeks. The study gave patients oral aspirin 300 mg daily for four cycles from cycle 1 day 1.

Donors, who were enrolled in a single-arm phase I dose-escalation trial, received nivolumab, ipilimumab, aspirin, low-dose cyclophosphamide and low-dose radiotherapy. TRAV- and TRBV-specific primers, spanning alpha and beta chains, primed first-strand cDNA. TCR amplification used 20 PCR cycles, a constant-region primer and a V-primer adapter. TCRdb re-called the reads through MiXCR, storing one row per CDR3 protein. The sample carries fewer than 7,500 distinct CDR3 sequences, more than 65% recorded once. The receptor was isolated from a human donor with advanced metastatic prostate, ovarian, gallbladder or colorectal cancer (not recorded which). This table probably holds off-target reads from a library built for another chain. V is TRBV20-1 and J is TRBJ2-3, with 8 bases that match TRBD1. This CDR3 reads CSARLPQGGGTDTQYF. The CDR3 nucleotides are TGCAGTGCTAGGCTTCCACAGGGGGGAGGCACAGATACGCAGTATTTT.